The clone carrying this TCR beta chain showed up just a few times. Amplified TCR beta CDR3 regions derived from RNA transcripts. With the HTBI primer set, the TCR CDR3 went through a first round of RT-PCR. In TCRdb, the multiplex PCR reads were re-called with MiXCR into one record per CDR3 protein. Seen here are around 600,000 distinct CDR3 sequences, about 45% observed once, and the top ten hold approximately 6.8%. This sample is drawn from a study of T cells in Graves' hyperthyroidism and ophthalmopathy. This TCR was recovered from an adult man with Graves' disease, either hyperthyroidism or ophthalmopathy (not recorded which). The sample was peripheral blood or thyroid tissue (not recorded which).

The CDR3 loop reads CASGLGGFDYGYTF. The DNA of the CDR3 is TGTGCCAGTGGACTTGGGGGGTTTGACTATGGCTACACCTTC. The chain uses TRBV19 and TRBJ1-2; D is possibly TRBD1 (5 bases). The ends were cut back, 8 bases at V and 3 bases at J, with 16 bases in the middle. CDR1 LNHDA and CDR2 SQIVND come from the germline V gene (reference sequence). The CDR3 is 14 residues long.